Below, 21 T cell receptor beta chains from the same sample are listed, as sequenced in a study of blood T cell repertoires in COVID-19. Sequencing used immunoSEQ multiplex PCR; TCRdb keeps in-frame clones, though not all of them. The sample carries approximately 240,000 clones, 80% to 90% recorded once. The sequencing sample was made of PBMCs or T cells enriched from blood (not recorded which). The receptors derive from a woman between 18 and 30 years old in a cohort exposed to, infected with or recovered from COVID-19 (not recorded which).

V is TRBV28 and J is TRBJ2-2; tentatively, D is TRBD1 (5 bases). This CDR3 has 14 residues. Germline lookup yields CDR1 MDHEN and CDR2 SYDVKM. V lost 4 bases and J 4 bases, leaving 10 bases between the germline ends. CDR3: CASSSYQGTGELFF. The CDR3 nucleotides read TGTGCCAGCAGTTCCTATCAGGGCACCGGGGAGCTGTTTTTT.

The rearrangement uses TRBV19 and TRBJ1-6; 10 bases align to TRBD1. J was trimmed by 8 bases and V by 5 bases; bases with no gene match: 6. The CDR3 totals 15 residues. Germline V gene data show CDR1 as LNHDA and CDR2 as SQIVND (reference sequence). In DNA form, the CDR3 reads TGTGCCAGTAGTCCTAGGGGGACAGGGGATTCACCCCTCCACTTT. Translation: CASSPRGTGDSPLHF.

The CDR3 protein is CASSDGGLGTDTQYF. The CDR3 DNA follows: TGTGCCAGCAGTGACGGAGGGCTGGGGACAGATACGCAGTATTTT. The chain joins TRBV2 to TRBJ2-3, with D tentatively TRBD2 (6 bases). The CDR3 is made up of 15 amino acids. Per germline, CDR1 SNHLY and CDR2 FYNNEI. V lost 3 bases to trimming and J lost 3 bases, with 13 bases between them.

V gene TRBV11-2 combines with J gene TRBJ2-7, with TRBD2 as a possible D gene (6 bases). This CDR3 contains 14 residues. Germline assignment: CDR1 SGHAT and CDR2 FQNNGV. Trimming pared 7 bases from V and 6 bases from J, leaving 19 bases between. The CDR3 sequence is CASTREAGTAEQYF. In DNA, the CDR3 is TGTGCCAGCACCAGAGAGGCAGGGACTGCCGAGCAGTACTTC.

V gene TRBV25-1 combines with J gene TRBJ1-1; D might be TRBD1 (5 bases). This CDR3 comprises 15 residues. Trimming took 0 bases from V and 3 from J, leaving 11 bases between them. CDR1 is MGHDK, CDR2 SYGVNS, per germline. DNA for the CDR3: TGTGCCAGCAGTGAATACAGGGTGGACGACACTGAAGCTTTCTTT. It is translated as CASSEYRVDDTEAFF.

This rearrangement joins TRBV6-5 to TRBJ1-4, with D tentatively TRBD1 (5 bases). The length of the CDR3 is 15 residues. Germline V gene sequence: CDR1 MNHEY, CDR2 SVGAGI. V was pared by 6 bases and J by 5 bases, with 16 bases between. For the CDR3, the DNA is TGTGCCAGCAGGTCGGGAGGGGCGTCAAATGAAAAACTGTTTTTT. Protein: CASRSGGASNEKLFF.

The chain recombines TRBV3-1 (or the pseudogene TRBV3-2) with TRBJ1-2; 9 positions match TRBD1. With 1 base clipped from V and 8 bases from J, the junction kept 8 bases outside the gene matches. The CDR3 runs to 15 residues. The germline V gene encodes CDR1 LGHDT and CDR2 YNNKEL (reference sequence). CDR3 residues: CASSQVSWTGDGYTF. In nucleotides, the CDR3 is TGTGCCAGCAGCCAAGTAAGTTGGACAGGGGACGGCTACACCTTC.

The chain employs TRBV6-6 and TRBJ1-6; tentative D call: TRBD1 (6 bases). Germline assignment: CDR1 MNHNY and CDR2 SVGAGI (reference sequence). With 0 bases removed from V and 6 bases from J, the gap between germline ends came to 9 bases. The CDR3 sequence is 15 residues long. CDR3 sequence: CASSYSSGVNSPLHF. The CDR3 coding sequence is TGTGCCAGCAGTTACTCGTCAGGGGTTAATTCACCCCTCCACTTT.

V and J are TRBV5-1 and TRBJ2-1; TRBD1 might be the D (5 bases). The CDR3 has 15 amino acids. The germline CDR1 and CDR2 sequences are SGHRS and YFSETQ. V shed 1 base and J shed 5 bases, with 13 bases lying between them. CDR3 in amino acids: CASSLSPQVNNEQFF. CDR3 DNA: TGCGCCAGCAGCTTGTCTCCACAGGTGAACAATGAGCAGTTCTTC.

The chain has TRBV19 and TRBJ2-7; TRBD2 is a possible D gene (6 bases). The CDR3 runs 15 residues. Germline V gene sequence: CDR1 LNHDA, CDR2 SQIVND (reference sequence). The germline V and J ends were trimmed by 2 bases and 4 bases, with 15 bases remaining between them. The CDR3 DNA is TGTGCCAGTAGTATAATGGGTTCTAGCGTTTACGAGCAGTACTTC. It specifies CASSIMGSSVYEQYF.

This rearrangement joins TRBV4-1 to TRBJ1-1; 8 positions agree with TRBD1. The CDR3 is 15 amino acids. Germline values: CDR1 MGHRA, CDR2 YSYEKL. V was pared by 3 bases and J by 4 bases, with 7 bases of the junction left unmatched. The CDR3 region is CASSHQGAGATEAFF. CDR3 nucleotide sequence: TGCGCCAGCAGCCATCAGGGGGCAGGTGCCACTGAAGCTTTCTTT.

The CDR3, as DNA: TGTGCCAGCAGCTTGGCGAGAACTGGAAACACCATATATTTT. It yields the protein CASSLARTGNTIYF. The chain carries TRBV5-4 and TRBJ1-3; D is ambiguous. Germline assignment: CDR1 SGHNT and CDR2 YYREEE (reference sequence). The length of the CDR3 is 14 residues. V was shortened by 0 bases and J by 2 bases, with 6 bases between the two germline ends.

J is TRBJ2-5 and V is TRBV1; the table gives TRBD2 as D, unverified against the DNA. TRBV1 is labeled a pseudogene. The CDR3 extends over 15 amino acids. CDR3 sequence (DNA): TGCACCCGCCCCCCAAGCGGGGGCCCCCAAGAGACCCAGTACTTC. This sequence encodes CTRPPSGGPQETQYF.

The gene calls are TRBV2 and TRBJ2-1; D is uncertain. This CDR3 is 15 amino acids long. V lost 7 bases and J 0 bases, leaving 13 bases between the germline ends. Germline V gene lookup returns CDR1 SNHLY and CDR2 FYNNEI. CDR3 amino acids: CASTSQSNSYNEQFF. The CDR3 DNA follows: TGTGCCAGCACCTCACAGTCGAACTCCTACAATGAGCAGTTCTTC.

The rearrangement links TRBV3-1 (or the pseudogene TRBV3-2) to TRBJ2-2; D is perhaps TRBD1 (6 bases). The CDR3 length is 16 residues. V was shortened by 6 bases and J by 2 bases, with 16 bases between the two germline ends. Germline loops: CDR1 LGHDT, CDR2 YNNKEL (reference sequence). The CDR3 DNA follows: TGTGCCAGCAGACGTACCGGGACACAAAACACCGGGGAGCTGTTTTTT. Its translation: CASRRTGTQNTGELFF.

The chain uses TRBV5-1 and TRBJ2-5, with a weak D call TRBD2 (7 bases). The V end was cut by 4 bases, the J end by 3 bases, with 10 bases between. This CDR3 is built from 13 residues. Germline values: CDR1 SGHRS, CDR2 YFSETQ. CDR3 DNA sequence: TGCGCCAGCAGCACGGGGGGCAAAGAGACCCAGTACTTC. This codes for CASSTGGKETQYF.

The chain uses TRBV19 and TRBJ2-3; the match to TRBD2 covers 9 bases. Per the germline V gene, CDR1 is LNHDA and CDR2 is SQIVND (reference sequence). V trimming: 3 bases; J trimming: 6 bases; junction bases outside the gene matches: 7. This CDR3 spans 15 amino acids. The DNA for the CDR3 is TGTGCCAGTAGTATGTCTAGCGGGATGGGCGATACGCAGTATTTT. Translated, it gives CASSMSSGMGDTQYF.

This clone has a single count. The V and J genes are TRBV25-1 and TRBJ1-4, with 8 bases lining up with TRBD1. The CDR3 runs 16 residues. The V gene end was trimmed by 3 bases and the J gene end by 8 bases; junction bases not matched to a gene: 11. The germline gives CDR1 MGHDK, CDR2 SYGVNS. CDR3 sequence reads: CASSDYGGQGAEKLFF. The CDR3 DNA reads TGTGCCAGCAGTGATTATGGCGGCCAGGGGGCGGAAAAACTGTTTTTT.

V and J are TRBV21-1 and TRBJ1-6; the table gives TRBD1 as D, unverified against the DNA. TRBV21-1 is shown as a pseudogene. This CDR3 is 16 amino acids long. CDR3 DNA sequence: TGTGCCAGCAGCAAAAGTGTGGCAGTCTATAATTCACCCCTCCACTTT. Translation: CASSKSVAVYNSPLHF.

J is TRBJ1-1 and V is TRBV29-1; D remains unclear. CDR1 and CDR2 from the germline V gene are SQVTM and ANQGSEA. This CDR3 is built from 13 residues. Trimming removed 4 bases from V and 0 bases from J, with 9 bases in between. In DNA, the CDR3 is TGCAGCGTTGCTCGTAAGCTGAACACTGAAGCTTTCTTT. Translation: CSVARKLNTEAFF.

The chain carries TRBV4-1 and TRBJ2-5; D gene ambiguous. This CDR3 comprises 15 residues. CDR1 and CDR2 (germline): MGHRA, YSYEKL. Trimming removed 0 bases from V and 4 bases from J, with 12 bases in between. The CDR3 is CASSQDRLVLETQYF. Here the CDR3 DNA reads TGCGCCAGCAGCCAAGATAGGCTAGTGTTAGAGACCCAGTACTTC.